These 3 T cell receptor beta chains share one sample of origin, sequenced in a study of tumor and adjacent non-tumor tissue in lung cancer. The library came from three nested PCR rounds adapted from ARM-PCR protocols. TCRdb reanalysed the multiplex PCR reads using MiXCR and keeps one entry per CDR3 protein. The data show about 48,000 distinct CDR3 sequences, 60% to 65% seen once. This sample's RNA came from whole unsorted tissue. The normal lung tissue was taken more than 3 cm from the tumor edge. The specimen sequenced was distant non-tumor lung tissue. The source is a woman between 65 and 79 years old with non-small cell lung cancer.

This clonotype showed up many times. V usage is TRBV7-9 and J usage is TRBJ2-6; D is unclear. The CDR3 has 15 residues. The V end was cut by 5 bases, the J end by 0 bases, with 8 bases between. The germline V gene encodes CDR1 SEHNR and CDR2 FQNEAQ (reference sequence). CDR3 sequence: CASSPGSSGANVLTF. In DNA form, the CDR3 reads TGTGCCAGCAGCCCCGGAAGCTCTGGGGCCAACGTCCTGACTTTC.

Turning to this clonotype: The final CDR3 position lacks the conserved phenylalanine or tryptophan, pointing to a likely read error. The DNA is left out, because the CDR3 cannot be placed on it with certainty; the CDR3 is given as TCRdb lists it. The CDR3 loop reads CASSSALAGLYNELFL. V is TRBV11-1 and J is TRBJ2-1; the table's D call, TRBD2, has no DNA check behind it. The CDR3 adds up to 16 amino acids, both ends counted. Germline V gives CDR1 SGHAT, CDR2 FQDESV (reference sequence).

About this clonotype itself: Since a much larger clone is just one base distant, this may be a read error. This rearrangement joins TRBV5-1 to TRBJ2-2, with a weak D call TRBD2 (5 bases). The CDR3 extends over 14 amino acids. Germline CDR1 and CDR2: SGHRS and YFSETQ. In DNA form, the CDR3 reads TGCGCCAGCAGCTTGGCAAGGTCCACCGGGGAGCCGTTTTTT. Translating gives CASSLARSTGEPFF.